One sample yielded the 16 T cell receptor beta chains listed below, sequenced in a study of CD8+ T cells in alopecia areata. RNA extraction and reverse transcription yielded cDNA as sequencing template. Measured with immunoSEQ multiplex PCR; TCRdb has only the in-frame clones, and not every one. The table has 90,000 to 100,000 clones, about two fifths seen once; the top ten hold about 1.4%. The sequenced sample was CD4+ T cells sorted from blood. The receptor set was obtained from a human donor with alopecia areata.

The chain couples TRBV10-3 to TRBJ2-3, with 8 nucleotides matching TRBD1. The V and J ends lost 6 bases and 1 base, in that order; junction bases with no gene match: 3. There are 14 residues in the CDR3. Germline lookup yields CDR1 ENHRY and CDR2 SYGVKD. For the CDR3, the DNA is TGTGCCATCAGACCGACAGGGGGCACAGATACGCAGTATTTT. Its translation is CAIRPTGGTDTQYF.

The V gene is TRBV7-7, the J gene TRBJ2-7; the D gene is possibly TRBD2 (5 bases). V was cut by 1 base and J by 7 bases, with 11 bases left in between. This CDR3 has 13 residues. The germline V gene has CDR1 SSHAT and CDR2 FNYEAQ (reference sequence). The CDR3 sequence is CASSLVPSGEQYF. The CDR3 nucleotides are TGTGCCAGCAGCTTAGTCCCCTCGGGGGAGCAGTACTTC.

This clone was observed a handful of times. The V gene is TRBV30, the J gene TRBJ2-1, with D uncertain. Trimming left V 4 bases short and J 3 bases short, with 7 bases between. The CDR3 has 12 amino acids. Germline CDR1 is GTSNPN and CDR2 is SVGIG (reference sequence). The CDR3 region is CAWKPNYNEQFF. The CDR3, as DNA: TGTGCCTGGAAACCCAACTACAATGAGCAGTTCTTC. The whole variable domain, remainder taken from reference TRBV30 and TRBJ2-1, is SQTIHQWPATLVQPVGSPLSLECTVEGTSNPNLYWYRQAAGRGLQLLFYSVGIGQISSEVPQNLSASRPQDRQFILSSKKLLLSDSGFYLCAWKPNYNEQFFGPGTRLTVL.

The chain has TRBV5-1 and TRBJ2-1; TRBD1 matches at 7 bases. Germline trimming cut 1 base from V and 0 bases from J; bases unmatched to any gene: 4. The CDR3 runs to 16 residues. The germline V gene has CDR1 SGHRS and CDR2 YFSETQ. The CDR3 nucleotides read TGCGCCAGCAGCTTGACAGGGGAAGGCTCCTACAATGAGCAGTTCTTC. Translation gives CASSLTGEGSYNEQFF. The entire variable domain, with the rest obtained from reference TRBV5-1 and TRBJ2-1, is as follows: KAGVTQTPRYLIKTRGQQVTLSCSPISGHRSVSWYQQTPGQGLQFLFEYFSETQRNKGNFPGRFSGRQFSNSRSEMNVSTLELGDSALYLCASSLTGEGSYNEQFFGPGTRLTVL.

This clone showed up just a few times. The chain uses TRBV6-6 and TRBJ2-3; D may match TRBD1 or TRBD2 (6 bases each). Trimming left V 6 bases short and J 4 bases short, with 17 bases between. The CDR3 has 15 residues. Germline CDR1 reads MNHNY; CDR2 reads SVGAGI (reference sequence). This CDR3 reads CASSPLRGGPDTQYF. The DNA for the CDR3 is TGTGCCAGCAGCCCGCTCAGGGGAGGCCCAGATACGCAGTATTTT.

This clone was seen only a few times. This chain joins TRBV6-5 and TRBJ2-7, with D perhaps TRBD2 (6 bases). The CDR3 length is 15 residues. Trimming pared 6 bases from V and 0 bases from J, leaving 15 bases between. Germline lookup yields CDR1 MNHEY and CDR2 SVGAGI. The CDR3 region is CASSRPGRDSYEQYF. CDR3 DNA: TGTGCCAGCAGCCGGCCGGGGCGGGACTCCTACGAGCAGTACTTC.

The J gene is TRBJ1-1, the V gene TRBV27, with 7 bases lining up with TRBD1. Unmatched junction bases numbered 12, after V lost 7 bases and J lost 7 bases. This CDR3 region has 14 residues. The germline V gene encodes CDR1 MNHEY and CDR2 SMNVEV (reference sequence). The CDR3 region is CASNIQGVRGEAFF. For the CDR3, the DNA is TGTGCCAGCAACATCCAGGGGGTTAGAGGTGAAGCTTTCTTT.

This clone was counted between two and nine times. The CDR3 DNA is TGTGCCAGCTCACCACCGACAGGGGGGCGAAACGAGCAGTACTTC. Translating it yields CASSPPTGGRNEQYF. The V and J genes are TRBV18 and TRBJ2-7; 9 bases match TRBD1. After removal of 0 bases from V and 5 bases from J, the junction contained 5 bases not matched to a gene. Germline assignment: CDR1 KGHSH and CDR2 LQKENI. The CDR3 is 15 residues long.

Only a few counts were recorded for this clone. J is TRBJ2-7 and V is TRBV29-1; D is ambiguous. CDR1 and CDR2 from the germline V gene are SQVTM and ANQGSEA. This CDR3 has 12 residues. Trimming stripped 4 bases from V and 4 bases from J, with 11 bases between. CDR3 in DNA: TGCAGCGTTGTGAGTGACCTTTACGAGCAGTACTTC. It translates to CSVVSDLYEQYF.

This clone has a handful of counts. The CDR3 sequence is CASSPTGQAQETQYF. CDR3 nucleotides: TGCGCCAGCAGCCCCACCGGACAGGCGCAAGAGACCCAGTACTTC. The chain recombines TRBV5-1 with TRBJ2-5, with 7 bases fitting TRBD1. CDR1 and CDR2 (germline): SGHRS, YFSETQ. The CDR3 sequence is 15 residues long. The ends lost 4 bases at V and 2 bases at J; junction bases unmatched: 8.

About this clone itself: Other nucleotide sequences from this sample produce the same CDR3. The chain combines TRBV18 with TRBJ2-3, with D perhaps matching TRBD2 (6 bases). Germline V gene lookup returns CDR1 KGHSH and CDR2 LQKENI. This CDR3 is 14 amino acids long. V was pared by 3 bases and J by 0 bases, with 7 bases between. CDR3 protein: CASSPSGSTDTQYF. CDR3 in DNA: TGTGCCAGCTCACCGAGCGGGAGCACAGATACGCAGTATTTT. The whole variable domain, filled in from reference TRBV18 and TRBJ2-3, reads NAGVMQNPRHLVRRRGQEARLRCSPMKGHSHVYWYRQLPEEGLKFMVYLQKENIIDESGMPKERFSAEFPKEGPSILRIQQVVRGDSAAYFCASSPSGSTDTQYFGPGTRLTVL.

The chain joins TRBV29-1 to TRBJ2-2; no definite D call. The CDR3 sequence is 12 residues long. Germline V lookup: CDR1 SQVTM, CDR2 ANQGSEA. Deletions cut 5 bases from V and 5 bases from J, with 9 bases between. CDR3 in amino acids: CSVRFLTGELFF. The CDR3 bases are TGCAGCGTTAGGTTCCTGACCGGGGAGCTGTTTTTT.

This clone was picked up a small number of times. The CDR3 DNA follows: TGTGCCAGCTCCAACTCCGGGACAGGGGATGGCTACACCTTC. As protein: CASSNSGTGDGYTF. This rearrangement joins TRBV18 to TRBJ1-2, with 10 nucleotides matching TRBD1. The CDR3 sequence is 14 residues long. Germline loops: CDR1 KGHSH, CDR2 LQKENI. The J segment lost 6 bases and the V segment lost 6 bases, leaving 7 bases of the junction unmatched.

The table lists this clone with a few counts. In DNA form, the CDR3 reads TGTGCCAGCAGCCGGGATAGACAGGGAGGGGACACTGAAGCTTTCTTT. This encodes CASSRDRQGGDTEAFF. The chain uses TRBV5-4 and TRBJ1-1, with 7 bases aligning to TRBD1. CDR1 is SGHNT, CDR2 YYREEE, per germline (reference sequence). The CDR3 covers 16 residues. J lost 3 bases, V lost 4 bases, and 12 bases had no gene match.

This chain links TRBV7-8 with TRBJ2-1; D perhaps matches TRBD1 (5 bases). The V end lost 5 bases, the J end lost 0 bases, and 14 bases lay between the germline ends. CDR3 length: 16 residues. CDR1 SGHVS and CDR2 FQNEAQ come from the germline V gene. The CDR3 sequence is CASSRDRSSSYNEQFF. The CDR3 DNA follows: TGTGCCAGCAGCCGCGACAGATCAAGCTCCTACAATGAGCAGTTCTTC.

The chain uses TRBV7-2 and TRBJ1-1; D remains ambiguous. Germline V gives CDR1 SGHTA, CDR2 FQGNSA. CDR3 length equals 13 residues. V shed 0 bases and J shed 2 bases, with 4 bases lying between them. CDR3 coding DNA: TGTGCCAGCAGCTTAGCGGCTAACACTGAAGCTTTCTTT. It encodes CASSLAANTEAFF.